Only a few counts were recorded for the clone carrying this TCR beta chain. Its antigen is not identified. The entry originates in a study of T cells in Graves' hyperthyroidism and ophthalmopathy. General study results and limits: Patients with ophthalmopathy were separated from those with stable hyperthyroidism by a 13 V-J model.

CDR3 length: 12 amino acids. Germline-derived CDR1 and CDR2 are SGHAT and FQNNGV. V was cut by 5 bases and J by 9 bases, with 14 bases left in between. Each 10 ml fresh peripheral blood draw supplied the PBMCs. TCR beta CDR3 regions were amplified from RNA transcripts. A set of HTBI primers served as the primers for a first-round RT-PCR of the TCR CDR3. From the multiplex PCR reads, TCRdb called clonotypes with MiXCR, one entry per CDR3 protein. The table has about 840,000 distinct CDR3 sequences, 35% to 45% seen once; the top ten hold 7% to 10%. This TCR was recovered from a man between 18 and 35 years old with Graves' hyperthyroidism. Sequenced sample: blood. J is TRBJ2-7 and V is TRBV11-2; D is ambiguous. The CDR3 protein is CASSPTRKVQYF. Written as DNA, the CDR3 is TGTGCCAGCAGCCCCACAAGAAAAGTGCAGTACTTC. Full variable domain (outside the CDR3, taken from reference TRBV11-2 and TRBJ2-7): EAGVAQSPRYKIIEKRQSVAFWCNPISGHATLYWYQQILGQGPKLLIQFQNNGVVDDSQLPKDRFSAERLKGVDSTLKIQPAKLEDSAVYLCASSPTRKVQYFGPGTRLTVT.